The 8 T cell receptor beta chains below all came from one sample that was sequenced in a study of T cell repertoires in cytomegalovirus infection. Via MiXCR, TCRdb re-called the reads, giving one row per CDR3 protein. The sample includes 550,000 to 850,000 distinct CDR3 sequences, approximately 33% of them seen just once. Antigens of these TCRs are unknown. This material consisted of cultured PBMCs, taken from culture after CMV antigen stimulation. These receptors were taken from a human donor in good health (CMV status not recorded). Some clones in this sample may be carry-over from other donors' samples.

As regards this clonotype: This may be a read error: a much more frequent sequence differs by one nucleotide. This is likely a read error, given that the CDR3 carries no conserved phenylalanine or tryptophan at its end. The genes are TRBV7-2 and TRBJ1-2; a possible D gene is TRBD1 (6 bases). CDR3 length: 15 residues. Trimming left V 4 bases short and J 4 bases short, with 16 bases between. Germline V gives CDR1 SGHTA, CDR2 FQGNSA. CDR3 nucleotide sequence: TGTGCCAGCAGCTCACTACAGGGCCGGGCCTATGGCTACACCTTG. Translation gives CASSSLQGRAYGYTL.

For the CDR3, the DNA is TGTGCCACCAGCAGTGCCACCCTTATATTAATGAACACTGAAGCTTTCTTT. It translates to CATSSATLILMNTEAFF. This chain uses TRBV15 with TRBJ1-1, with D unclear. V was cut by 3 bases and J by 0 bases, with 17 bases left in between. Per germline, CDR1 LNHNV and CDR2 YYDKDF (reference sequence). The CDR3 extends over 17 amino acids.

This clonotype has just a few counts. V usage is TRBV12-3 or TRBV12-4 and J usage is TRBJ2-2; D may match TRBD1 or TRBD2 (6 bases each). Trimming took off 0 bases at V and 7 bases at J, with 12 bases between the two ends. CDR3 size: 15 residues. CDR3 in DNA: TGTGCCAGCAGTTTAGCCCCCGGGGGCCACGGGGAGCTGTTTTTT. This translates into CASSLAPGGHGELFF.

This clonotype was seen more than once but under ten times. This sequence joins TRBV9 and TRBJ2-1; tentatively, D is TRBD2 (7 bases). This CDR3 comprises 17 residues. Deletions cut 0 bases from V and 5 bases from J, with 18 bases between. Germline CDR1 is SGDLS and CDR2 is YYNGEE. CDR3 coding DNA: TGTGCCAGCAGCGTAGACCTAGGGGGGGGTTGGGACAATGAGCAGTTCTTC. Its translation: CASSVDLGGGWDNEQFF.

The sample holds a few counts of this clonotype. The chain carries TRBV7-2 and TRBJ2-4; TRBD2 matches at 7 bases. The ends lost 5 bases at V and 0 bases at J; junction bases unmatched: 16. This CDR3 comprises 19 residues. Germline CDR1 reads SGHTA; CDR2 reads FQGNSA. CDR3 in amino acids: CASSVLTSGALLAKNIQYF. DNA for the CDR3: TGTGCCAGCAGCGTGTTGACCAGCGGGGCTTTACTAGCCAAAAACATTCAGTACTTC.

Points on this clonotype: Mismatch with germline at one junction end may stem from a read error. The chain links TRBV12-3 or TRBV12-4 to TRBJ2-7, with TRBD2 matching over 8 bases. The CDR3 length is 15 residues. The CDR3 here is CASSFSPGRGGNLNF. The CDR3 bases are TGTGCCAGCAGCTTTTCCCCGGGACGGGGGGGCAATTTGAACTTC.

This clonotype showed up just a few times. The rearrangement joins TRBV4-3 to TRBJ2-5, with 7 bases fitting TRBD2. The junction had 8 bases not matched to a gene; V was cut back by 2 bases and J by 2 bases. Germline CDR1 LGHNA, CDR2 YSLEER. The CDR3 extends over 16 amino acids. CDR3 in amino acids: CASSQLYTGGQETQYF. CDR3 DNA sequence: TGCGCCAGCAGCCAATTGTACACGGGAGGACAAGAGACCCAGTACTTC.

Only a few counts were recorded for this clonotype. The chain carries TRBV7-6 and TRBJ2-3; D assignment may be TRBD1 or TRBD2 (6 bases each). In germline, CDR1 is SGHVS, CDR2 FNYEAQ. The V end was cut by 3 bases, the J end by 2 bases, with 12 bases between. The CDR3 sequence is 15 residues long. The CDR3 DNA follows: TGTGCCAGCAGCTTGAGGGGGGCCCTCACAGATACGCAGTATTTT. Amino acids: CASSLRGALTDTQYF.